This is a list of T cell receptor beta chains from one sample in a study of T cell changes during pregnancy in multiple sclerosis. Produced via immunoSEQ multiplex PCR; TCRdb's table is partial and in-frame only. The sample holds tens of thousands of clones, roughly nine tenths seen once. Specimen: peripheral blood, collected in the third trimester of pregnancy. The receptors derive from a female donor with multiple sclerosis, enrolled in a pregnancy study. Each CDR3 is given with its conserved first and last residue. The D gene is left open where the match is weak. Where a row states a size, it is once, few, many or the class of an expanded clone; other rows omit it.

cdr3_nt: TGTGCCACCAGCAAGGACAGGGCTGCAACTAATGAAAAACTGTTTTTT; cdr3_aa: CATSKDRAATNEKLFF; j_call: TRBJ1-4; d_call: TRBD1; clone_size: once; v_call: TRBV15
cdr3_nt: TGTGCCAGTAGTAGAGGCGGGTACGAGCAGTACTTC; cdr3_aa: CASSRGGYEQYF; j_call: TRBJ2-7; d_call: .; clone_size: .; v_call: TRBV19
cdr3_nt: TGTGCCAGCAGTTACCCTCAGGGGTCTGAAGCTTTCTTT; cdr3_aa: CASSYPQGSEAFF; j_call: TRBJ1-1; d_call: .; clone_size: .; v_call: TRBV6-5
cdr3_nt: TGTGCCAGCAGCCCCGACAGGGGGAACGAGCAGTACTTC; cdr3_aa: CASSPDRGNEQYF; j_call: TRBJ2-7; d_call: TRBD1; clone_size: .; v_call: TRBV6-6
cdr3_nt: TGTGCCAGCAGCCCTACGCCCGGGATCGAGCAGTACTTC; cdr3_aa: CASSPTPGIEQYF; j_call: TRBJ2-7; d_call: .; clone_size: .; v_call: TRBV11-2
cdr3_nt: TGTGCCAGCAGTTACTACAAAGCTAACTATGGCTACACCTTC; cdr3_aa: CASSYYKANYGYTF; j_call: TRBJ1-2; d_call: .; clone_size: .; v_call: TRBV6-5
cdr3_nt: TGTGCCAGCGTGGGACTACAGGTCCCCAATGGCTACACCTTC; cdr3_aa: CASVGLQVPNGYTF; j_call: TRBJ1-2; d_call: .; clone_size: .; v_call: TRBV2
cdr3_nt: TGTGCCAGCAGCCCAGACGGGAGGGAGGCAGATACGCAGTATTTT; cdr3_aa: CASSPDGREADTQYF; j_call: TRBJ2-3; d_call: TRBD2; clone_size: .; v_call: TRBV9
cdr3_nt: TGTGCCAGTAGTATAAAAGGGGGCGATCAGCCCCAGCATTTT; cdr3_aa: CASSIKGGDQPQHF; j_call: TRBJ1-5; d_call: TRBD1; clone_size: .; v_call: TRBV19
cdr3_nt: TGTGCCAGCAGCTTAGGAGGGACAGGGTTATACAATGAGCAGTTCTTC; cdr3_aa: CASSLGGTGLYNEQFF; j_call: TRBJ2-1; d_call: TRBD1; clone_size: .; v_call: TRBV11-3
cdr3_nt: TGTGCTGTGTCGAGTCGGGGGGGATGGACGGCCGGGGAGCTGTTTTTT; cdr3_aa: CAVSSRGGWTAGELFF; j_call: TRBJ2-2; d_call: TRBD2; clone_size: .; v_call: TRBV19
cdr3_nt: TGTGCCAGCAAAAGACAGGGATTGGCCACTGAAGCTTTCTTT; cdr3_aa: CASKRQGLATEAFF; j_call: TRBJ1-1; d_call: TRBD1; clone_size: .; v_call: TRBV7-2
cdr3_nt: TGTGCCAGCAGCCCAGCCTACGAGCAGTACTTC; cdr3_aa: CASSPAYEQYF; j_call: TRBJ2-7; d_call: .; clone_size: .; v_call: TRBV11-2
cdr3_nt: TGCAGCGTATCCGGGAACACTGAAGCTTTCTTT; cdr3_aa: CSVSGNTEAFF; j_call: TRBJ1-1; d_call: .; clone_size: .; v_call: TRBV29-1
cdr3_nt: TGTGCCAGCAGCTTAGCCCCCGGGGGGGGCAACATTCAGTACTTC; cdr3_aa: CASSLAPGGGNIQYF; j_call: TRBJ2-4; d_call: TRBD2; clone_size: .; v_call: TRBV7-2
cdr3_nt: TGTGCCAGCAGCCCTCAGGGGGCCTCGAACACTGAAGCTTTCTTT; cdr3_aa: CASSPQGASNTEAFF; j_call: TRBJ1-1; d_call: TRBD1; clone_size: .; v_call: TRBV7-9
cdr3_nt: TGTGCCAGCAGTTACAGTCGACAGGGGAATTCACCCCTCCACTTT; cdr3_aa: CASSYSRQGNSPLHF; j_call: TRBJ1-6; d_call: TRBD1; clone_size: .; v_call: TRBV6-5
cdr3_nt: TGTGCCAGCGGGAGGGCGGCTAACTATGGCTACACCTTC; cdr3_aa: CASGRAANYGYTF; j_call: TRBJ1-2; d_call: .; clone_size: few; v_call: TRBV2
cdr3_nt: TGTGCCAGCAGCCATCCCAACCGGGACAGGCAAGAGACCCAGTACTTC; cdr3_aa: CASSHPNRDRQETQYF; j_call: TRBJ2-5; d_call: TRBD1; clone_size: .; v_call: TRBV4-2
cdr3_nt: TGCGCCAGCAGTGAACACAGCGGGGGCAATGAGCAGTTCTTC; cdr3_aa: CASSEHSGGNEQFF; j_call: TRBJ2-1; d_call: TRBD2; clone_size: .; v_call: TRBV10-1